Listed below are T cell receptor beta chains from one sample, sequenced in a study of T cells in Graves' hyperthyroidism and ophthalmopathy. MiXCR, applied by TCRdb to the multiplex PCR reads, yields one record per CDR3 protein. Seen here are 600,000 to 650,000 distinct CDR3 sequences, about 20% observed once, and the top ten hold more than 30%. The sequenced sample consisted of blood. Receptors were obtained from a man aged 30-40 years with Graves' ophthalmopathy. Each CDR3 is given with its conserved first and last residue. A D gene is named only where the DNA matches it firmly. A row's size may be missing; if present it is once, few, many or a size class.

few,TRBJ2-7,TRBV4-1,-,CASSQAQGGRYEQYF,TGCGCCAGCAGCCAAGCCCAGGGTGGGAGATACGAGCAGTACTTC
many,TRBJ2-1,TRBV3-1,TRBD1,CASSPWTGGKNEQFF,TGTGCCAGCAGCCCCTGGACAGGGGGAAAAAATGAGCAGTTCTTC
-,TRBJ2-6,TRBV10-3,-,CAISAPNAAANVLTF,TGTGCCATCAGTGCGCCAAATGCGGCGGCCAACGTCCTGACTTTC
many,TRBJ1-2,TRBV3-1,-,CASSQSSNYGYTF,TGTGCCAGCAGCCAATCGAGCAACTATGGCTACACCTTC
many,TRBJ1-4,TRBV30,-,CAWRAQGYEKLFF,TGTGCCTGGAGAGCCCAAGGGTATGAAAAACTGTTTTTT
-,TRBJ1-2,TRBV27,-,CASAFDSTAPYGYTF,TGTGCCAGCGCTTTCGACTCAACCGCCCCCTATGGCTACACCTTC
once,TRBJ1-5,TRBV29-1,-,CSVDSLRHQPQHF,TGCAGCGTTGACAGCCTTAGACATCAGCCCCAGCATTTT
many,TRBJ1-1,TRBV11-2,-,CASSAVRGGTEAFF,TGTGCCAGCAGTGCTGTGCGGGGAGGAACTGAAGCTTTCTTT
-,TRBJ2-5,TRBV20-1,-,CSARSATEARETQYF,TGCAGTGCTAGATCCGCGACAGAGGCCCGGGAGACCCAGTACTTC
-,TRBJ2-7,TRBV27,-,CASSFKRGGAEQYF,TGTGCCAGCAGTTTTAAAAGGGGGGGGGCCGAGCAGTACTTC
few,TRBJ2-2,TRBV30,TRBD2,CAWSGAGGPSGELFF,TGTGCCTGGAGTGGTGCGGGAGGGCCTTCCGGGGAGCTGTTTTTT
many,TRBJ2-7,TRBV4-3,TRBD1,CASSQVTGAPYEQYF,TGCGCCAGCAGCCAAGTCACAGGGGCCCCCTACGAGCAGTACTTC
-,TRBJ2-3,TRBV6-1,-,CASSEAVRQRQYF,TGTGCCAGCAGTGAAGCCGTGAGACAGAGGCAGTATTTT
-,TRBJ2-7,TRBV6-1,TRBD1,CASSASDRGEQYF,TGTGCCAGCAGTGCCAGCGACAGGGGCGAGCAGTACTTC